Listed below are T cell receptor beta chains from one sample, sequenced in a study of T cells in Graves' hyperthyroidism and ophthalmopathy. TCRdb re-called the multiplex PCR reads through MiXCR, storing one row per CDR3 protein. The sample lists hundreds of thousands of distinct CDR3 sequences; 45% were seen once. Sequenced sample: peripheral blood or thyroid tissue (not recorded which). The receptor set was obtained from an adult man with Graves' disease, either hyperthyroidism or ophthalmopathy (not recorded which). The CDR3 runs from the conserved cysteine through the conserved F or W. The D gene is left open where the match is weak. Size tells how often a clone was seen (once, few, many) or the class of an expanded clone, and some rows leave it out.

j_gene | abundance | d_gene | v_gene | CDR3nt | CDR3aa
TRBJ1-4 | . | . | TRBV25-1 | TGTACCAGCAGAGTCGGCAGCCCCAATGAAAAACTGTTTTTT | CTSRVGSPNEKLFF
TRBJ2-5 | few | TRBD2 | TRBV7-2 | TGTGCCAGCAGCCACCGAGCGGGGGGGCGTGAGACCCAGTACTTC | CASSHRAGGRETQYF
TRBJ2-7 | . | . | TRBV10-3 | TGTGCCACCAGTGACTCAGGGTTCCGCGAGCAGTACTTC | CATSDSGFREQYF
TRBJ1-5 | . | . | TRBV12-3/TRBV12-4 | TGTGCCAGCAGTGCCCTACAGGGACCGGGCCAGCCCCAGCATTTT | CASSALQGPGQPQHF
TRBJ2-5 | once | . | TRBV2 | TGTGCCAGCAGTTACGGCGCTAGAAAAAGACAAGAGACCCAGTACTTC | CASSYGARKRQETQYF
TRBJ1-2 | few | . | TRBV20-1 | TGCAGTGCTAGCATCCCCGTGGGCAGCCTTAACTATGGCTACACCTTC | CSASIPVGSLNYGYTF
TRBJ1-1 | . | TRBD1 | TRBV7-9 | TGTGCCAGCAGCTTAACAGGGGTTAAGACTGAAGCTTTCTTT | CASSLTGVKTEAFF
TRBJ1-2 | few | . | TRBV7-9 | TGTGCCAGCAGCTTAGCTCCCTTCCAAAAAACCTATGGCTACACCTTC | CASSLAPFQKTYGYTF
TRBJ2-6 | once | . | TRBV7-9 | TGTGCCAGCAGCTTAGGGACACAGGGCTCTGGGGCCAACGTCCTGACTTTC | CASSLGTQGSGANVLTF
TRBJ1-2 | few | . | TRBV5-1 | TGCGCCAGCAGCTTATCCGACACCGAATATGGCTACACCTTC | CASSLSDTEYGYTF
TRBJ1-1 | few | . | TRBV6-5 | TGTGCCAGCAAACCCCCGGCGGGTTCTGAAGCTTTCTTT | CASKPPAGSEAFF
TRBJ1-1 | many | . | TRBV7-9 | TGTGCCAGCAGCTTAAGTCCTGAAGCTTTCTTT | CASSLSPEAFF
TRBJ2-5 | many | . | TRBV12-3/TRBV12-4 | TGTGCCAGCAGTTCTCACGGGGGAGAGACCCAGTACTTC | CASSSHGGETQYF
TRBJ1-4 | many | . | TRBV10-3 | TGTGCCATCAGCGGAGGTGAAAAACTGTTTTTT | CAISGGEKLFF
TRBJ2-7 | . | TRBD1 | TRBV10-3 | TGTGCCACCTCGGACAGGGGGGACTACGAGCAGTACTTC | CATSDRGDYEQYF
TRBJ1-5 | . | . | TRBV7-9 | TGTGCCAGCAGCTACCTGGGGGAGCGCGGGGCCCAGCATTTT | CASSYLGERGAQHF
TRBJ1-4 | . | . | TRBV7-8 | TGCGCCAGCAGCCCGGAGACAGCTCTGAATGAAAAACTGTTTTTT | CASSPETALNEKLFF
TRBJ1-6 | few | . | TRBV28 | TGTGCCAGCAGTCGGGGGTCACCCCTCCACTTT | CASSRGSPLHF
TRBJ1-2 | . | TRBD1 | TRBV9 | TGTGCCAGCAGCACAAGTGGACAGGCCCCCTATGGCTACACCTTC | CASSTSGQAPYGYTF
TRBJ2-7 | . | TRBD1 | TRBV29-1 | TGCAGCCACTCGGCCGGGACAGGGGTAGGCGAGCAGTACTTC | CSHSAGTGVGEQYF
TRBJ1-4 | many | . | TRBV29-1 | TGCAGCGTAACCCGAAGGGGTGGAGGTGAAAAACTGTTTTTT | CSVTRRGGGEKLFF
TRBJ1-1 | many | TRBD1 | TRBV19 | TGTGCCAGTGAAGGACAGGGGAACACTGAAGCTTTCTTT | CASEGQGNTEAFF
TRBJ1-5 | . | TRBD1 | TRBV10-3 | TGTGCCACCAGTGACTCCGGGACAGGGGGAGATCAGCCCCAGCATTTT | CATSDSGTGGDQPQHF
TRBJ1-3 | many | . | TRBV7-8 | TGTGCCAGCAGCTTAGGACATCCATCTGGAAACACCATATATTTT | CASSLGHPSGNTIYF
TRBJ1-2 | . | TRBD1 | TRBV19 | TGTGCCAGCAGTGGACAGGGGGCGCATGGCTATGGCTACACCTTC | CASSGQGAHGYGYTF
TRBJ2-2 | . | . | TRBV7-9 | TGTGCCAGCAGCCAATCGGGGCCCGGGGAGCTGTTTTTT | CASSQSGPGELFF
TRBJ1-4 | many | TRBD1 | TRBV2 | TGTGCCAGCAGTGAAGGACAGGGAGGGGAAAAACTGTTTTTT | CASSEGQGGEKLFF
TRBJ1-3 | . | . | TRBV5-6 | TGTGCCAGCAGTAGATTCGCGGGCGGGAACACCATATATTTT | CASSRFAGGNTIYF
TRBJ2-5 | . | TRBD2 | TRBV14 | TGTGCCAGCAGCCAATCGACTAGCGGGGCGTACCAAGAGACCCAGTACTTC | CASSQSTSGAYQETQYF
TRBJ1-5 | many | TRBD1 | TRBV2 | TGTGCCAGCGTGGGACAGGGACTTAATCAGCCCCAGCATTTT | CASVGQGLNQPQHF
TRBJ1-4 | . | . | TRBV7-2 | TGTGCCAGCAGTGAAGCGCTTACAGGAGAGGGTGCCGATGAAAAACTGTTTTTT | CASSEALTGEGADEKLFF
TRBJ2-5 | many | . | TRBV10-3 | TGTGCCATCAGAGAACAGGTAGAAGAGACCCAGTACTTC | CAIREQVEETQYF
TRBJ1-3 | . | . | TRBV10-3 | TGTGCCAGCAGTGAAGAGGTGGGGTCTGGAAACACCATATATTTT | CASSEEVGSGNTIYF
TRBJ2-6 | many | . | TRBV19 | TGTGCCAGTAGTATACTGGCTTCGGGGGCCAACGTCCTGACTTTC | CASSILASGANVLTF
TRBJ1-4 | . | TRBD1 | TRBV2 | TGTGCTAGAGATGACAGGGCCGGTGAAAAACTGTTTTTT | CARDDRAGEKLFF
TRBJ1-6 | . | TRBD1 | TRBV7-8 | TGTGCCAGCTGCCGCGGGACAGACAATTCACCCCTCCACTTT | CASCRGTDNSPLHF
TRBJ1-5 | . | . | TRBV29-1 | TGCAGCGTTGAGGGCGTCTTGGGCAATCAGCCCCAGCATTTT | CSVEGVLGNQPQHF
TRBJ1-5 | many | . | TRBV5-1 | TGCGCCAGCAGTGGCGGCGGTGACAATCAGCCCCAGCATTTT | CASSGGGDNQPQHF
TRBJ2-7 | many | TRBD2 | TRBV7-9 | TGCGCCAGCAGCCTAGCGGGAGGGAGCGAGCAGTACTTC | CASSLAGGSEQYF
TRBJ1-5 | few | . | TRBV7-9 | TGTGCCAGCAGCTTGGAACTAAATCAGCCCCAGCATTTT | CASSLELNQPQHF
TRBJ1-5 | . | . | TRBV10-3 | TGTGCCACCAGTGAGGAGGACAGCCCCTTAAATCAGCCCCAGCATTTT | CATSEEDSPLNQPQHF
TRBJ1-4 | . | . | TRBV2 | TGTGCCACCACTAGGGACTCGAAAGGGGAAAAACTGCTTTTT | CATTRDSKGEKLLF